Below are 2 T cell receptor beta chains sequenced from a single sample in a study of PD-L1 blockade in urothelial cancer. The data were produced by immunoSEQ multiplex PCR, yet TCRdb's version contains in-frame clones alone and is incomplete. The sample has about 120,000 clones; approximately 89% are singletons. Sample time point: peripheral blood 6 weeks after treatment start. This specimen was PBMCs, taken around atezolizumab (anti-PD-L1) treatment. The receptor set was obtained from a man aged 55 to 70 with urothelial cancer.

A single count supports this clone. This chain links TRBV6-1 with TRBJ2-5; D not resolved. CDR3 length equals 15 residues. V was clipped by 3 bases and J by 5 bases, with 16 bases between them. Germline V CDR1 and CDR2: MNHNS, SASEGT. The CDR3 DNA sequence: TGTGCCAGCAGTGACCACTTCTCCCAGGTCGAGACCCAGTACTTC. This gives the protein CASSDHFSQVETQYF.

This chain uses TRBV9 with TRBJ2-3, with 7 bases fitting TRBD1. From germline, CDR1 is SGDLS and CDR2 YYNGEE. The CDR3 spans 15 residues. The junction had 8 bases not matched to a gene; V was cut back by 6 bases and J by 1 base. Here the CDR3 DNA reads TGTGCCAGCACCCTGGGACAGCCTGGCACAGATACGCAGTATTTT. This translates into CASTLGQPGTDTQYF.